The rows below give T cell receptor beta chains drawn from one sample of a study of control samples from healthy donors and cancer patients. This table comes from immunoSEQ multiplex PCR, and its TCRdb copy is limited to in-frame clones, with some not included. In the table there are more than 150,000 clones, roughly 90% of which are singletons. Sequenced sample: blood. These receptors were collected from a woman in her thirties in good health. The conserved cysteine and the conserved F or W are not part of the CDR3 here.

J | V | length | CDR3
TRBJ2-5 | TRBV5-6 | 12 | ASSWVRSLETQY
TRBJ2-7 | TRBV15 | 12 | ATSFRRDRGEQY
TRBJ1-4 | TRBV7-9 | 13 | ASSRVEATNEKLF
TRBJ2-1 | TRBV5-4 | 13 | ASSLLQSGRDEQF
TRBJ1-2 | TRBV6-5 | 12 | ASAPGQGNYGYT
TRBJ1-5 | TRBV28 | 14 | ASSLQGANADQPQH
TRBJ1-4 | TRBV28 | 11 | ASSLGGERKLF
TRBJ2-1 | TRBV4-1 | 13 | ASSLEGTVPGSKF
TRBJ2-7 | TRBV6-2/TRBV6-3 | 12 | ASSYTSEAYEQY
TRBJ1-2 | TRBV12-3/TRBV12-4 | 11 | ASSFGQGSGYT
TRBJ2-1 | TRBV10-2 | 11 | ASNEDWGDEQF
TRBJ1-1 | TRBV29-1 | 11 | SAGRTGNSEAF
TRBJ2-2 | TRBV5-1 | 11 | ASSRDSTGELF
TRBJ1-5 | TRBV5-1 | 12 | ASSLSGTDQPQH
TRBJ2-7 | TRBV27 | 11 | ASSSGGSYEQY
TRBJ2-3 | TRBV28 | 14 | ASSYLTSGVHWTQY
TRBJ2-1 | TRBV19 | 12 | ASSGQGSIDEQF
TRBJ2-7 | TRBV27 | 12 | ASSLGRDTYEQY
TRBJ2-1 | TRBV27 | 13 | ASSLFSRRYNEQF
TRBJ2-1 | TRBV11-2 | 13 | ASSLGPGSYNEQF
TRBJ2-7 | TRBV10-2 | 13 | ASSEFWGSSYEQY
TRBJ2-3 | TRBV6-5 | 13 | ASGDGTASTDTQY
TRBJ2-7 | TRBV6-5 | 13 | ASSLGTPGAYEQY
TRBJ1-4 | TRBV7-2 | 11 | ASSRDRTEKLF
TRBJ2-1 | TRBV6-1 | 14 | ASSEWVGMRYNEQF
TRBJ2-1 | TRBV28 | 13 | ASSPRLVDYNEQF
TRBJ2-7 | TRBV28 | 11 | ASSWARSYEQY
TRBJ2-5 | TRBV20-1 | 14 | SASTRFLPLQETQY